Sequencing of this T cell receptor (beta chain) was carried out in a study of T cell repertoires in cytomegalovirus infection. The table lists this clonotype with many counts. Antigen unknown. Trimming removed 0 bases from V and 6 bases from J; junction bases left unmatched: 5. Germline values: CDR1 MNHNS, CDR2 SASEGT. This CDR3 has 15 residues. One entry per CDR3 protein, called by TCRdb with MiXCR from the reads. The sample records about 130,000 distinct CDR3 sequences, 20% to 30% being singletons. Sample: PBMCs, sequenced either directly or after in vitro stimulation (not recorded which). This chain uses TRBV6-1 with TRBJ1-5; 7 positions match TRBD1. This TCR was recovered from a human donor in good health (CMV status not recorded). Some clones in this sample may be carry-over from other donors' samples. In nucleotides, the CDR3 is TGTGCCAGCAGTGAAGCACCGCAGGGGGTTCAGCCCCAGCATTTT. Translating gives CASSEAPQGVQPQHF.